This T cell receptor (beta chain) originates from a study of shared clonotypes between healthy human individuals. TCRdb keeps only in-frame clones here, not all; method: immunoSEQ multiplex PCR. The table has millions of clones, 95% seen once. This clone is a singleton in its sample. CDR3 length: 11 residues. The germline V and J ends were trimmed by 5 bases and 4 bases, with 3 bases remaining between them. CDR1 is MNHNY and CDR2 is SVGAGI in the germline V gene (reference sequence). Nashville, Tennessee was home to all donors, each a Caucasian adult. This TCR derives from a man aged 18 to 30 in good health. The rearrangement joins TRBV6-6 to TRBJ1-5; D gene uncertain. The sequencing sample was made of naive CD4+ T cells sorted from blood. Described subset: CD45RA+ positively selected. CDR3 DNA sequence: TGTGCCAGCAGTGGGAATCAGCCCCAGCATTTT. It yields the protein CASSGNQPQHF.